A single sample is the source of the 3 T cell receptor beta chains below, sequenced in a study of T cell clonotyping in hematopoietic cell transplantation. Time point noted: recipient sample about 28 days before transplant, after cytoreduction. The table came from immunoSEQ multiplex PCR; TCRdb's copy has only in-frame clones and leaves some out. Of some 30,000 clones in the sample, around three quarters were seen once. The starting material was peripheral blood mononuclear cells, obtained before stem cell transplant. The receptors stem from a woman in her 30s with chronic myeloid leukemia. Some clones in this sample may be carry-over from other donors' samples.

The chain carries TRBV6-1 and TRBJ1-5; 11 bases match TRBD1. The CDR3 runs 15 residues. The ends lost 6 bases at V and 1 base at J; junction bases unmatched: 2. Germline CDR1 is MNHNS and CDR2 is SASEGT. The CDR3 spells CASSGQGASNQPQHF. In DNA form, the CDR3 reads TGTGCCAGCAGCGGACAGGGGGCGAGCAATCAGCCCCAGCATTTT.

This chain joins TRBV30 and TRBJ1-6; D call uncertain. CDR1 GTSNPN and CDR2 SVGIG come from the germline V gene (reference sequence). The CDR3 spans 13 residues. The ends were cut back, 2 bases at V and 10 bases at J, with 12 bases in the middle. CDR3 protein: CAWSPDNRSPLHF. CDR3 nucleotides: TGTGCCTGGAGTCCAGATAATCGGTCACCCCTCCACTTT.

With respect to this clone: Different DNA sequences within this sample yield the same CDR3. The chain is built from TRBV30 and TRBJ1-1; D gene ambiguous. V lost 3 bases, J lost 2 bases, and 4 bases lay in between. The CDR3 is 11 residues long. Per germline, CDR1 GTSNPN and CDR2 SVGIG (reference sequence). The CDR3 reads CAWSRNTEAFF. The CDR3 coding sequence is TGTGCCTGGAGCCGTAACACTGAAGCTTTCTTT.